What follows describes a single T cell receptor (beta chain). These data belong to a study of identical twins. Germline lookup yields CDR1 SQVTM and CDR2 ANQGSEA. This CDR3 has 14 amino acids. Trimming took off 5 bases at V and 0 bases at J, with 13 bases between the two ends. Addition of a universal primer site occurred through template switching, and cDNA carried unique molecular identifiers. TCRdb used MiXCR to reprocess the 5' RACE reads, holding one entry per CDR3 protein. The sample lists approximately 890,000 distinct CDR3 sequences; 9% to 15% were seen once. A further study also used this sample, focusing on yellow fever vaccine responses in identical twins.

The sequence was collected from a woman aged 18-29 years in good health. The rearrangement links TRBV29-1 to TRBJ1-1; D gene uncertain. The sequenced sample consisted of PBMCs. The CDR3 sequence: CSVSPVRMNTEAFF. CDR3 coding DNA: TGCAGCGTTAGCCCAGTTCGGATGAACACTGAAGCTTTCTTT.